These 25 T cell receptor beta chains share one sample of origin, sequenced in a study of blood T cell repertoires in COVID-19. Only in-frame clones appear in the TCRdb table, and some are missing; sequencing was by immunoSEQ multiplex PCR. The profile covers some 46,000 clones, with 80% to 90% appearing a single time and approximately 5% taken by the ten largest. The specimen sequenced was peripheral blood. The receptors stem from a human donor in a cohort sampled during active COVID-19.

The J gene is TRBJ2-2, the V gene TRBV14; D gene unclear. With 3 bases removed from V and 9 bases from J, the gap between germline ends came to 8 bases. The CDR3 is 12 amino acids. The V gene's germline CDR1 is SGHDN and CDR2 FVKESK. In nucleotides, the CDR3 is TGTGCCAGCAGCCATTCGTACTGGGAGCTGTTTTTT. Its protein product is CASSHSYWELFF.

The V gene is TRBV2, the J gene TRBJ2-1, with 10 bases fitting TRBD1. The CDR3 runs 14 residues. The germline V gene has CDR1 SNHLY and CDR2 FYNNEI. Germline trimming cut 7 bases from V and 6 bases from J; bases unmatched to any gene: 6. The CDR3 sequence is CASKRDRGPNEQFF. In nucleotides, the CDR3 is TGTGCCAGCAAGAGGGACAGGGGTCCCAATGAGCAGTTCTTC.

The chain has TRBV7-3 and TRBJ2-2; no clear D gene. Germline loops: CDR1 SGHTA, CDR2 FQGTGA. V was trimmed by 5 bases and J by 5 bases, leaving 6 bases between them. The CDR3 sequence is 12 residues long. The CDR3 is CASSPNTGELFF. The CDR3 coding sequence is TGTGCCAGCAGCCCAAATACCGGGGAGCTGTTTTTT.

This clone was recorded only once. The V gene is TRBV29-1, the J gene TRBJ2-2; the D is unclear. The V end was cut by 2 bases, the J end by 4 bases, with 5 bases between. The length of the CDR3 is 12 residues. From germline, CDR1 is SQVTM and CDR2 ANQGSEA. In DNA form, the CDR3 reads TGCAGCGTTGAACTTAGCACCGGGGAGCTGTTTTTT. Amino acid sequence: CSVELSTGELFF.

The CDR3 loop is CASSGLAGNTQYF. Written as DNA, the CDR3 is TGCGCCAGCAGCGGACTAGCGGGGAATACGCAGTATTTT. V gene TRBV5-1 combines with J gene TRBJ2-3; 12 bases line up with TRBD2. Germline V lookup: CDR1 SGHRS, CDR2 YFSETQ. The CDR3 has 13 amino acids. Trimming at V came to 4 bases and at J to 7 bases, leaving 1 base not matched to a gene.

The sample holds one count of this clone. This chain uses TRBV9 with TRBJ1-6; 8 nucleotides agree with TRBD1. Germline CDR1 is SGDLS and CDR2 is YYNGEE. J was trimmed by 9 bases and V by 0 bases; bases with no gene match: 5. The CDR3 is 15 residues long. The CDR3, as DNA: TGTGCCAGCAGCGTAGGGCAGGGGGCATCTTCACCCCTCCACTTT. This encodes CASSVGQGASSPLHF. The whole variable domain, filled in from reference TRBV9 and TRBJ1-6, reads DSGVTQTPKHLITATGQRVTLRCSPRSGDLSVYWYQQSLDQGLQFLIQYYNGEERAKGNILERFSAQQFPDLHSELNLSSLELGDSALYFCASSVGQGASSPLHFGNGTRLTVT.

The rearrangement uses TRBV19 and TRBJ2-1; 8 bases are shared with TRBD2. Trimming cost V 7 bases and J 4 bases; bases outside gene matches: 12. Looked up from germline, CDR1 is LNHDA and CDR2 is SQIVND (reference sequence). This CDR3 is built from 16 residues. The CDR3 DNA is TGTGCCAGTACCATAGGGGGAGCGGGAGATTACAATGAGCAGTTCTTC. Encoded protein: CASTIGGAGDYNEQFF.

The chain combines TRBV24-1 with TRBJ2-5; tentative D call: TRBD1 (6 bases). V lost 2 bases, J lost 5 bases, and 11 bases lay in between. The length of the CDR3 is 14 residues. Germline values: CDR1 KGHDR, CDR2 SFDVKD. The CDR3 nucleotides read TGTGCCACCAGTGATTCCGGGACACAGGAGACCCAGTACTTC. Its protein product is CATSDSGTQETQYF.

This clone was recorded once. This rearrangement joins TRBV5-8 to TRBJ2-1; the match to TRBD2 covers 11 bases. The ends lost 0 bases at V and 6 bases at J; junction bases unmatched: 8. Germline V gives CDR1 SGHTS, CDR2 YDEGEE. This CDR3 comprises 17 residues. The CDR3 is CASSLVSGRGLGNEQFF. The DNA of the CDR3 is TGTGCCAGCAGCTTGGTTAGCGGGAGGGGTTTAGGCAATGAGCAGTTCTTC.

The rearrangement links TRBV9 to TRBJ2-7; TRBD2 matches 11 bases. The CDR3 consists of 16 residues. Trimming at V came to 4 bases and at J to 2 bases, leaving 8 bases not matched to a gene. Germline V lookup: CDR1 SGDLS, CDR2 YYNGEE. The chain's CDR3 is CASSPGVAGGAYEQYF. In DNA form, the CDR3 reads TGTGCCAGCAGCCCAGGAGTAGCGGGAGGGGCCTACGAGCAGTACTTC.

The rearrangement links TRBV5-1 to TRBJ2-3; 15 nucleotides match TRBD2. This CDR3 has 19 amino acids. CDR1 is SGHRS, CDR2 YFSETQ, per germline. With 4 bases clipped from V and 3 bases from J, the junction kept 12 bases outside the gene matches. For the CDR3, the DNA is TGCGCCAGCAGCCATCCACAGACAGGGACTAGCGGGAGGACAGATACGCAGTATTTT. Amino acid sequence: CASSHPQTGTSGRTDTQYF.

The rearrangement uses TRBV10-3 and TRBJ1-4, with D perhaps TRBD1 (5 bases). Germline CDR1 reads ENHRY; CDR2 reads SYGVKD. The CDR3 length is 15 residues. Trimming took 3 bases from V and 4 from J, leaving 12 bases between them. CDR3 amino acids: CAISEGGGGNEKLFF. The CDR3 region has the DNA TGTGCCATCAGTGAAGGTGGCGGGGGTAATGAAAAACTGTTTTTT.

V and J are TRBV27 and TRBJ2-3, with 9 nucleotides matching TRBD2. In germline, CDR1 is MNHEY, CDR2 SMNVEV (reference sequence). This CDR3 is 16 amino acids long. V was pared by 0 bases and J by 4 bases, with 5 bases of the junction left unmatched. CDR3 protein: CASSLSVSGRPDTQYF. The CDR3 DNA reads TGTGCCAGCAGTTTATCGGTCAGCGGGAGGCCAGATACGCAGTATTTT.

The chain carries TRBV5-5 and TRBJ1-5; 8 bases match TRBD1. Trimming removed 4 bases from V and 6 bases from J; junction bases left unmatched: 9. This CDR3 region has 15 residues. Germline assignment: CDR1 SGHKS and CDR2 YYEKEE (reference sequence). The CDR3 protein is CASSTSGQALQPQHF. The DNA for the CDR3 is TGTGCCAGCAGCACATCGGGACAGGCGCTTCAGCCCCAGCATTTT.

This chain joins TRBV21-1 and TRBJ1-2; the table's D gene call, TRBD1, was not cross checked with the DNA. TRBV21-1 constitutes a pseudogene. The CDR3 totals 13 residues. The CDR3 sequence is CASSTTGHYGYTF. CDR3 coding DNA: TGTGCCAGCAGCACAACAGGGCATTATGGCTACACCTTC.

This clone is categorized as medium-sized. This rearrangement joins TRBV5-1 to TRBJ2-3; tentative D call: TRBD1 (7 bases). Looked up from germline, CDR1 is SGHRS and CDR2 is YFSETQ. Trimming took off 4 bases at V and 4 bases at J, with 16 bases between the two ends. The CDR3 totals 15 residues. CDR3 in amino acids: CASSAGQPWSDTQYF. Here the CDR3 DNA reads TGCGCCAGCAGCGCGGGACAGCCATGGTCAGATACGCAGTATTTT.

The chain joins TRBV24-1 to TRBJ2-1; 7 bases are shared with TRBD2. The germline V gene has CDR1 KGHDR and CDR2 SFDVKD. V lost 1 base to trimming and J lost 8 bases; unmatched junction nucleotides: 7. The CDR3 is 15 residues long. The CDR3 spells CATSDFGPGGYEQFF. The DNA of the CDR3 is TGTGCCACCAGTGATTTTGGACCGGGAGGCTATGAGCAGTTCTTC.

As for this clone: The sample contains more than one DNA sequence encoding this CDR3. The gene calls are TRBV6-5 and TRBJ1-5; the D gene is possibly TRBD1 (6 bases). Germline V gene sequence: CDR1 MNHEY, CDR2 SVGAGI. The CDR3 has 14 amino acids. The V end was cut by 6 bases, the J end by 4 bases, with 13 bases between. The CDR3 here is CASRKTGLNQPQHF. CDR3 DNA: TGTGCCAGCAGGAAGACAGGTTTGAATCAGCCCCAGCATTTT.

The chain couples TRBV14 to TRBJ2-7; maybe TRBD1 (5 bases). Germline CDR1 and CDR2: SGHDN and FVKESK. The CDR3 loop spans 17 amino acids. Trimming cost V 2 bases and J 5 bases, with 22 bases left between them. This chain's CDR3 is CASSQWIVAGKAHEQYF. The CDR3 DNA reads TGTGCCAGCAGCCAATGGATCGTCGCAGGGAAAGCCCACGAGCAGTACTTC.

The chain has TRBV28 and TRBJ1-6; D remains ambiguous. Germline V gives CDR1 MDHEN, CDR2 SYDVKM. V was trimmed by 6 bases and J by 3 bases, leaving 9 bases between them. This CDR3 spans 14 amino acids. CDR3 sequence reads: CASSRGNYNSPLHF. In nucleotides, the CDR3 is TGTGCCAGCAGCCGGGGAAACTATAATTCACCCCTCCACTTT.

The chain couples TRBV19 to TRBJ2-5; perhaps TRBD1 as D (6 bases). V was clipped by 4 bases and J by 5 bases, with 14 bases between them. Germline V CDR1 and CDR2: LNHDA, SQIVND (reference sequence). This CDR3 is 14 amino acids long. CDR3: CASSRSRGRETQYF. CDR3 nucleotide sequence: TGTGCCAGTAGTAGATCCAGGGGTAGGGAGACCCAGTACTTC.

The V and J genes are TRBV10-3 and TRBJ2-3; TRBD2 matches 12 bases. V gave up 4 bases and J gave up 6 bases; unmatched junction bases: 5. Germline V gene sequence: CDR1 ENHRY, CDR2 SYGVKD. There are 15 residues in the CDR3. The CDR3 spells CAISGASGRDDTQYF. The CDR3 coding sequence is TGTGCCATCAGTGGGGCTAGCGGGAGGGATGATACGCAGTATTTT.

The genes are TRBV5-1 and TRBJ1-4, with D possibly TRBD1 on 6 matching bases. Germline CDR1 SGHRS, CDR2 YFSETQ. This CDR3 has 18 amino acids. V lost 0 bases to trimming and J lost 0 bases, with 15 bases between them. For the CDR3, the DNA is TGCGCCAGCAGCTTGGCCGTGGGCAGGGGCGCAACTAATGAAAAACTGTTTTTT. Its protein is CASSLAVGRGATNEKLFF.

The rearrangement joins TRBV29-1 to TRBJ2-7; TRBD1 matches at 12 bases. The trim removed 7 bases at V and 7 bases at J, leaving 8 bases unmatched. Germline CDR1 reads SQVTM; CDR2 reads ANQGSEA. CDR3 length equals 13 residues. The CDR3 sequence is CSARDRGQGEQYF. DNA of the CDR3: TGCAGCGCGAGGGACAGGGGGCAAGGGGAGCAGTACTTC.

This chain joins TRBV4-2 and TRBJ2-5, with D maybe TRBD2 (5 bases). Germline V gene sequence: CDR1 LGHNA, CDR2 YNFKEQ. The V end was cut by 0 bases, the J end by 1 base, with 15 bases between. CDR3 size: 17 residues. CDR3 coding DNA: TGTGCCAGCAGCCAAGATACGACGGGAACGTTCCAAGAGACCCAGTACTTC. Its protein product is CASSQDTTGTFQETQYF.